The 10 T cell receptor beta chains in this list originate from one sample, sequenced in a study of blood T cell repertoires in COVID-19 (dated by TCRdb to 2020 to 2022). The method behind the library was the immunoSEQ multiplex PCR assay. As stored in TCRdb, this immuneACCESS dataset retains in-frame rearrangements with V and J assigned. A fraction of the clones does not appear; measured against another copy, unresolved V genes explain less than half of the discrepancy, and the remainder lacks a known reason. In this sample the table shows about 39,000 clones, 79% of which occur a single time. Around 25% of the sample belongs to the ten largest clones. What was sequenced was peripheral blood. These receptors came from a man aged 65 to 79 with acute or convalescent COVID-19.

This chain links TRBV5-5 with TRBJ1-1; D remains ambiguous. Per the germline V gene, CDR1 is SGHKS and CDR2 is YYEKEE (reference sequence). The ends were cut back, 2 bases at V and 6 bases at J, with 14 bases in the middle. The CDR3 has 14 amino acids. The CDR3, as DNA: TGTGCCAGCAGCTTCGTAGTCGGGGTAGCTGAAGCTTTCTTT. This gives the protein CASSFVVGVAEAFF.

This clone was seen more than once but under ten times. The V call is TRBV4-1, the J call TRBJ1-1; D call uncertain. Germline CDR1 is MGHRA and CDR2 is YSYEKL. The CDR3 is 19 amino acids. V lost 0 bases and J lost 0, with 20 bases in between. For the CDR3, the DNA is TGCGCCAGCAGCCAAGAGGGCCTAGAGGGCTGGGTCATGAACACTGAAGCTTTCTTT. This gives the protein CASSQEGLEGWVMNTEAFF.

The V gene is TRBV5-1, the J gene TRBJ1-2, with D perhaps matching TRBD1 (6 bases). The CDR3 is made up of 14 amino acids. V was pared by 6 bases and J by 7 bases, with 19 bases between. Germline CDR1 reads SGHRS; CDR2 reads YFSETQ. The CDR3 region has the DNA TGCGCCAGCACCTCAGGGACACCCTCGGGTGGCTACACCTTC. This codes for CASTSGTPSGGYTF.

This chain connects TRBV15 to TRBJ2-5, with TRBD1 as a possible D gene (6 bases). The length of the CDR3 is 15 residues. Germline CDR1 and CDR2: LNHNV and YYDKDF (reference sequence). Trimming stripped 0 bases from V and 4 bases from J, with 12 bases between. CDR3 residues: CATSRDLQGGETQYF. As DNA, the CDR3 is TGTGCCACCAGCAGAGATTTACAGGGTGGAGAGACCCAGTACTTC.

The chain is built from TRBV25-1 and TRBJ1-1, with 8 bases lining up with TRBD1. CDR1 is MGHDK, CDR2 SYGVNS, per germline. The V segment lost 2 bases and the J segment 5 bases; nucleotides outside the gene matches: 4. The CDR3 is 14 residues long. CDR3 DNA: TGTGCCAGCAGTGAAAGGCAGGGGGCGACTGAAGCTTTCTTT. This encodes CASSERQGATEAFF.

The chain combines TRBV19 with TRBJ1-4; tentative D call: TRBD1 (6 bases). The CDR3 covers 15 residues. Germline loops: CDR1 LNHDA, CDR2 SQIVND (reference sequence). V was shortened by 5 bases and J by 1 base, with 11 bases between the two germline ends. The CDR3: CASSPQGVTNEKLFF. The CDR3 coding sequence is TGTGCCAGTAGTCCACAGGGCGTAACTAATGAAAAACTGTTTTTT.

The genes are TRBV5-1 and TRBJ1-4; 7 nucleotides match TRBD1. This CDR3 has 14 amino acids. The germline gives CDR1 SGHRS, CDR2 YFSETQ. Trimming at V came to 3 bases and at J to 4 bases, leaving 3 bases not matched to a gene. CDR3 in amino acids: CASSSGQFNEKLFF. The DNA of the CDR3 is TGCGCCAGCAGCTCGGGACAGTTTAATGAAAAACTGTTTTTT.

The rearrangement uses TRBV2 and TRBJ1-1, with D maybe TRBD1 (5 bases). V gave up 6 bases and J gave up 1 base, with 9 bases separating them. The CDR3 is 13 amino acids. Germline V gene lookup returns CDR1 SNHLY and CDR2 FYNNEI. CDR3 DNA sequence: TGTGCCAGCAGCGTGGACACGAACACTGAAGCTTTCTTT. This sequence encodes CASSVDTNTEAFF. The full variable domain, rest sourced from reference TRBV2 and TRBJ1-1, is EPEVTQTPSHQVTQMGQEVILRCVPISNHLYFYWYRQILGQKVEFLVSFYNNEISEKSEIFDDQFSVERPDGSNFTLKIRSTKLEDSAMYFCASSVDTNTEAFFGQGTRLTVV.

The J gene is TRBJ2-3, the V gene TRBV19; 10 positions agree with TRBD1. Losses at the gene ends were 5 bases for V and 4 bases for J; bases not matched to a gene: 3. Germline loops: CDR1 LNHDA, CDR2 SQIVND (reference sequence). The length of the CDR3 is 14 residues. CDR3 sequence (DNA): TGTGCCAGTAGTCCTGGACAGGGGGCAGATACGCAGTATTTT. Protein: CASSPGQGADTQYF.

V is TRBV6-2 or TRBV6-3 and J is TRBJ2-1; perhaps TRBD2 as D (5 bases). Germline CDR1 MNHEY, CDR2 SVGEGT. CDR3 size: 15 residues. With 5 bases removed from V and 2 bases from J, the gap between germline ends came to 13 bases. The CDR3 region is CASSGMGSAYNEQFF. The CDR3, as DNA: TGTGCCAGCAGTGGCATGGGGAGCGCCTACAATGAGCAGTTCTTC.